This entry is about one T cell receptor (beta chain). Its specificity is not known. This specimen comes from a study of T cell responses to AZD1222 COVID-19 vaccine. Study results and caveats: Only six people who got AZD1222 tested seropositive at baseline. Spike-specific TCR breadth and depth were elevated following two AZD1222 doses. Nearly half of spike-specific TCRs reportedly target unmutated variant regions.

The data were produced by immunoSEQ multiplex PCR, yet TCRdb's version contains in-frame clones alone and is incomplete. This sample has nearly 90,000 clones, with approximately 85% found just once. This sample comprised peripheral blood, obtained on day 0 of AZD1222 vaccination. The sequence was obtained from an adult in good health.

The CDR3 region is CASSFRPGELFF. CDR3 bases: TGTGCCAGCAGCTTTAGGCCCGGGGAGCTGTTTTTT. The chain couples TRBV7-9 to TRBJ2-2, with D uncertain. CDR3 length: 12 amino acids. V lost 3 bases and J 6 bases, leaving 5 bases between the germline ends. The germline V gene has CDR1 SEHNR and CDR2 FQNEAQ (reference sequence).